The 20 T cell receptor beta chains listed next were all sequenced from one sample in a study of shared T cell receptors in the human thymus. Sequencing used immunoSEQ multiplex PCR; TCRdb keeps in-frame clones, though not all of them. The sample lists hundreds of thousands of clones; around 89% were seen once. This sample also belongs to another study, concerning human thymus T cells.

Sequenced input: thymocytes. The receptors originated from a boy under two years old with a congenital heart defect.

The V call is TRBV4-3, the J call TRBJ2-5; 10 bases match TRBD2. The ends lost 0 bases at V and 2 bases at J; junction bases unmatched: 6. The CDR3 is made up of 17 amino acids. Germline V gene data show CDR1 as LGHNA and CDR2 as YSLEER. The CDR3 nucleotides read TGCGCCAGCAGCCAAGAATGCACTAGCGGGGCTCAAGAGACCCAGTACTTC. This encodes CASSQECTSGAQETQYF.

V usage is TRBV21-1 and J usage is TRBJ2-3; the D segment call TRBD2 is taken from the table without a DNA check. TRBV21-1 is a recognized pseudogene. The CDR3 runs to 17 residues. CDR3 protein: CASTPAALAGVIDTQYF. CDR3 DNA: TGTGCCAGCACCCCAGCGGCACTAGCGGGAGTCATAGATACGCAGTATTTT.

The V gene is TRBV11-1, the J gene TRBJ2-7; D unresolved. CDR1 is SGHAT, CDR2 FQDESV, per germline (reference sequence). This CDR3 spans 17 amino acids. The ends were cut back, 2 bases at V and 1 base at J, with 18 bases in the middle. CDR3 region: CASSLILDPFLSYEQYF. The CDR3 DNA follows: TGTGCCAGCAGCTTAATCCTAGACCCGTTTCTATCCTACGAGCAGTACTTC. Full variable domain (outside the CDR3, taken from reference TRBV11-1 and TRBJ2-7): EAEVAQSPRYKITEKSQAVAFWCDPISGHATLYWYRQILGQGPELLVQFQDESVVDDSQLPKDRFSAERLKGVDSTLKIQPAELGDSAMYLCASSLILDPFLSYEQYFGPGTRLTVT.

The V call is TRBV20-1, the J call TRBJ2-5; D is uncertain. V gave up 2 bases and J gave up 9 bases, with 7 bases separating them. Germline CDR1 and CDR2: DFQATT and SNEGSKA (reference sequence). The CDR3 covers 10 residues. CDR3 sequence reads: CSARIGAQYF. DNA of the CDR3: TGCAGTGCTAGAATCGGAGCCCAGTACTTC.

This chain connects TRBV14 to TRBJ2-7; a possible D gene is TRBD2 (6 bases). The CDR3 has 17 residues. The V gene lost 0 bases and the J gene lost 4 bases, with 19 bases spanning the gap. From germline, CDR1 is SGHDN and CDR2 FVKESK. The CDR3 sequence: CASSQDGWQGLPYEQYF. DNA for the CDR3: TGTGCCAGCAGCCAAGATGGATGGCAGGGACTCCCATACGAGCAGTACTTC.

The chain is built from TRBV6-5 and TRBJ2-2; perhaps TRBD1 as D (5 bases). The V and J ends lost 4 bases and 0 bases respectively, with 12 bases between them. In germline, CDR1 is MNHEY, CDR2 SVGAGI. The CDR3 is 16 amino acids. The CDR3 DNA reads TGTGCCAGCAGTTCCCGGTGGGGCTCGAACACCGGGGAGCTGTTTTTT. Encoded protein: CASSSRWGSNTGELFF.

This chain links TRBV9 with TRBJ2-7, with 9 bases identical to TRBD2. The CDR3 is 18 residues long. J was trimmed by 6 bases and V by 7 bases; bases with no gene match: 23. Germline CDR1 and CDR2: SGDLS and YYNGEE. The CDR3 sequence is CASGPPAVAGEKRGEQYF. CDR3 DNA sequence: TGTGCCAGCGGGCCCCCGGCGGTAGCGGGAGAGAAAAGGGGCGAGCAGTACTTC.

V and J are TRBV9 and TRBJ2-1, with 14 bases fitting TRBD2. The germline gives CDR1 SGDLS, CDR2 YYNGEE. V was pared by 3 bases and J by 5 bases, with 13 bases of the junction left unmatched. This CDR3 region has 19 residues. In DNA form, the CDR3 reads TGTGCCAGCAGCGGAAAGAACGGACTAGCGGGAGGCCTCCACAATGAGCAGTTCTTC. It specifies CASSGKNGLAGGLHNEQFF.

The chain links TRBV5-4 to TRBJ2-1; 10 bases match TRBD2. Germline lookup yields CDR1 SGHNT and CDR2 YYREEE (reference sequence). J lost 4 bases, V lost 5 bases, and 6 bases had no gene match. This CDR3 has 15 amino acids. The CDR3 coding sequence is TGTGCCAGCAGTTATAGACTAGCGGGTTACAATGAGCAGTTCTTC. It specifies CASSYRLAGYNEQFF.

V and J are TRBV11-2 and TRBJ2-3; no clear D. The CDR3 contains 16 residues. The germline V gene encodes CDR1 SGHAT and CDR2 FQNNGV. Trimming shortened V by 5 bases and J by 0 bases, and 15 bases separated the two germline ends. As DNA, the CDR3 is TGTGCCAGCAGCCCCAGAGGTCTCTCTAGCACAGATACGCAGTATTTT. Protein sequence: CASSPRGLSSTDTQYF.

In this sample, this clone turned up once. V gene TRBV28 combines with J gene TRBJ2-3; no definite D call. V lost 6 bases and J lost 5, with 9 bases in between. There are 12 residues in the CDR3. Germline CDR1 MDHEN, CDR2 SYDVKM. The CDR3 coding sequence is TGTGCCAGCAGCACAATATTAGATACGCAGTATTTT. Its translation: CASSTILDTQYF.

About this clone itself: Other nucleotide sequences from this sample produce the same CDR3. The V and J genes are TRBV4-3 and TRBJ2-1; perhaps TRBD2 as D (5 bases). From germline, CDR1 is LGHNA and CDR2 YSLEER. The CDR3 consists of 21 residues. Trimming left V 3 bases short and J 0 bases short, with 27 bases between. The CDR3 protein is CASSQDPQEVSDTSSYNEQFF. The CDR3, as DNA: TGCGCCAGCAGCCAGGACCCCCAGGAGGTCTCCGACACGAGCTCCTACAATGAGCAGTTCTTC.

The chain employs TRBV1 and TRBJ2-3; TRBD2, the table's D call, was not compared with the DNA. TRBV1 is a pseudogene locus. The CDR3 covers 16 residues. CDR3 DNA sequence: TGCACCAGCAGCCACTTAAGAGCGGGAGGGCCGGATACGCAGTATTTT. Translated, it gives CTSSHLRAGGPDTQYF.

This sequence joins TRBV5-1 and TRBJ2-1; perhaps TRBD2 as D (5 bases). Germline lookup yields CDR1 SGHRS and CDR2 YFSETQ. Trimming pared 3 bases from V and 8 bases from J, leaving 15 bases between. This CDR3 is 14 amino acids long. CDR3 sequence (DNA): TGCGCCAGCAGCTCCCGCCTGAGCGGCTATGAGCAGTTCTTC. It codes for CASSSRLSGYEQFF.

The chain links TRBV4-3 to TRBJ1-1, with TRBD1 matching 11 bases. Germline V gene sequence: CDR1 LGHNA, CDR2 YSLEER. The junction had 6 bases not matched to a gene; V was cut back by 4 bases and J by 2 bases. This CDR3 has 16 residues. The CDR3 coding sequence is TGCGCCAGCAGCCCGAATGGACAGGGGGCTAACACTGAAGCTTTCTTT. It translates to CASSPNGQGANTEAFF.

The chain recombines TRBV5-6 with TRBJ2-7, with TRBD2 matching over 11 bases. V shed 3 bases, J shed 2 bases, and the junction held 1 base outside the gene matches. The CDR3 contains 14 residues. Per the germline V gene, CDR1 is SGHDT and CDR2 is YYEEEE. Here the CDR3 DNA reads TGTGCCAGCAGCTCGGGACTAGCGGCCTACGAGCAGTACTTC. It translates to CASSSGLAAYEQYF.

V and J are TRBV6-5 and TRBJ1-2; a weak D match, TRBD1 (5 bases). The CDR3 is made up of 13 amino acids. Trimming left V 6 bases short and J 3 bases short, with 11 bases between. CDR1 is MNHEY and CDR2 is SVGAGI in the germline V gene. The CDR3 nucleotides are TGTGCCAGCAGCGGGGGGAGTGACTATGGCTACACCTTC. This codes for CASSGGSDYGYTF.

This clone came up once. V usage is TRBV20-1 and J usage is TRBJ2-7; D ambiguous. Germline V gives CDR1 DFQATT, CDR2 SNEGSKA (reference sequence). The germline V and J ends were trimmed by 6 bases and 7 bases, with 10 bases remaining between them. The CDR3 is 10 amino acids. The CDR3 sequence: CSAQLREQYF. DNA for the CDR3: TGCAGTGCGCAACTCAGGGAGCAGTACTTC.

The chain combines TRBV4-2 with TRBJ2-2; 14 nucleotides agree with TRBD2. The V gene's germline CDR1 is LGHNA and CDR2 YNFKEQ. Germline trimming cut 4 bases from V and 6 bases from J; bases unmatched to any gene: 4. The CDR3 covers 16 residues. CDR3 in amino acids: CASSLTSGRASGELFF. The CDR3 bases are TGTGCCAGCAGCCTGACTAGCGGGAGGGCCTCCGGGGAGCTGTTTTTT.

The gene calls are TRBV29-1 and TRBJ2-1; perhaps TRBD2 as D (5 bases). Trimming cost V 3 bases and J 2 bases, with 11 bases left between them. The length of the CDR3 is 14 residues. The germline CDR1 and CDR2 sequences are SQVTM and ANQGSEA. The CDR3 nucleotides are TGCAGCGTTGAGGTAAAGCGGCCCTACAATGAGCAGTTCTTC. It codes for CSVEVKRPYNEQFF.